The rows below give T cell receptor beta chains drawn from one sample of a study of identical twins. TCRdb re-called the 5' RACE reads through MiXCR, storing one row per CDR3 protein. Of roughly 350,000 distinct CDR3 sequences in the sample, approximately 13% were seen once. The same sample was also studied in work on yellow fever vaccine responses in identical twins.

The sample was CD8+ T cells sorted from blood. The receptors shown here come from a woman between 18 and 29 years old in good health. The conserved cysteine and the conserved F or W are not part of the CDR3 here. The D gene is left open where the match is weak.

d_call	cdr3_length	v_call	j_call	cdr3_aa
-	13	TRBV27	TRBJ2-7	ASSLEQGMSYEQY
TRBD2	14	TRBV13	TRBJ2-3	ASSGRTSGPTDTQY
-	13	TRBV11-1	TRBJ1-1	ASSPRAGRNTEAF
-	14	TRBV4-2	TRBJ2-5	ASSQDMASGQETQY
-	13	TRBV11-2	TRBJ2-5	ASSLEWAAQETQY
-	10	TRBV19	TRBJ1-5	ASDRSNQPQH
-	14	TRBV10-2	TRBJ2-4	ASSEPHREAKNIQY
TRBD2	18	TRBV9	TRBJ2-1	ASSVARGGSLSWNYNEQF
-	15	TRBV12-3/TRBV12-4	TRBJ2-3	ASSLFGEGLVRDTQY
TRBD2	14	TRBV20-1	TRBJ2-1	SARDLGTSGRHEQF
TRBD2	13	TRBV6-1	TRBJ2-1	ASTESGSSYNEQF
-	15	TRBV10-3	TRBJ2-6	AISELLRDSGANVLT
TRBD2	12	TRBV24-1	TRBJ2-1	ATSGTSGSYEQF
TRBD1	14	TRBV25-1	TRBJ2-4	ASSGTGDQAKNIQY
TRBD1	14	TRBV4-1	TRBJ1-5	ASSLETGANNQPQH
TRBD2	14	TRBV3-1	TRBJ2-2	ASSLMAGAVTGELF
TRBD2	13	TRBV15	TRBJ2-7	ATSRDLAEFYEQY
-	12	TRBV9	TRBJ2-7	ASSVGGPAYEQY
-	12	TRBV15	TRBJ2-2	ATSDEGRTGELF
TRBD2	13	TRBV7-9	TRBJ2-1	ASSLPGLAHNEQF
TRBD2	14	TRBV6-2/TRBV6-3	TRBJ2-1	ASSYTLAGVNNEQF
-	10	TRBV29-1	TRBJ2-5	SVENLKETQY
-	13	TRBV4-2	TRBJ1-1	ASSQGPMENTEAF